A single sample is the source of the 5 T cell receptor beta chains below, sequenced in a study of identical twins. From the 5' RACE reads, TCRdb called clonotypes with MiXCR, one entry per CDR3 protein. The table includes 1.5 million or so distinct CDR3 sequences, roughly 35% detected once. Sequencing was carried out using cord blood. These receptors were obtained from a newborn girl in good health.

This clonotype was counted between two and nine times. V and J are TRBV28 and TRBJ2-2; no firm D call. CDR1 is MDHEN and CDR2 is SYDVKM in the germline V gene. Trimming removed 10 bases at V and 6 bases at J, with 9 bases between. There are 11 residues in the CDR3. The CDR3 here is CATRLSGELFF. The CDR3 region has the DNA TGTGCCACCCGTTTATCCGGGGAGCTGTTTTTT.

This clonotype was seen more than once but under ten times. The CDR3 loop is CASSVRDNYNSPLHF. CDR3 in DNA: TGTGCCAGCAGTGTAAGGGACAACTATAATTCACCCCTCCACTTT. The chain recombines TRBV6-1 with TRBJ1-6; a possible D gene is TRBD1 (6 bases). Trimming took 4 bases from V and 3 from J, leaving 10 bases between them. Germline loops: CDR1 MNHNS, CDR2 SASEGT. The CDR3 is 15 amino acids.

The table lists this clonotype with a count of one. This may stem from a read error, because a much larger clone lies one nucleotide away. V is TRBV13 and J is TRBJ2-5; possibly TRBD2 for D (6 bases). Trimming left V 0 bases short and J 11 bases short, with 22 bases between. Germline V gene sequence: CDR1 PRHDT, CDR2 FYEKMQ (reference sequence). The CDR3 contains 16 residues. CDR3 loop: CASSLGRERAKNTQYF. For the CDR3, the DNA is TGTGCCAGCAGCTTAGGACGGGAGAGGGCCAAAAACACTCAGTACTTC.

This clonotype has a single count. One end of the junction varies from germline; a read error may be responsible. The V gene is TRBV5-1, the J gene TRBJ2-2, with TRBD2 matching over 11 bases. The CDR3 runs 20 residues. In germline, CDR1 is SGHRS, CDR2 YFSETQ. The CDR3 region has the DNA TGCGCCGGCAGCTTGTTCGAGGTCATACTAGCGGGAGATCGCACCGGGGAGCTGTTTTTT. Amino acids: CAGSLFEVILAGDRTGELFF. The full variable domain, completed using reference TRBV5-1 and TRBJ2-2, is KAGVTQTPRYLIKTRGQQVTLSCSPISGHRSVSWYQQTPGQGLQFLFEYFSETQRNKGNFPGRFSGRQFSNSRSEMNVSTLELGDSALYLCAGSLFEVILAGDRTGELFFGEGSRLTVL.

As regards this clonotype: An end of the junction does not agree with germline; a read error may underlie this. J is TRBJ2-4 and V is TRBV3-1; D may be TRBD1 (6 bases). The CDR3 is made up of 15 amino acids. The germline V gene has CDR1 LGHDT and CDR2 YNNKEL (reference sequence). The CDR3 sequence: CANSQGTLAKNIQYF. The CDR3 region has the DNA TGTGCCAACAGCCAGGGGACCCTAGCCAAAAACATTCAGTACTTC. The variable domain in full, with the rest retrieved from reference TRBV3-1 and TRBJ2-4, is DTAVSQTPKYLVTQMGNDKSIKCEQNLGHDTMYWYKQDSKKFLKIMFSYNNKELIINETVPNRFSPKSPDKAHLNLHINSLELGDSAVYFCANSQGTLAKNIQYFGAGTRLSVL.